What follows is one T cell receptor (beta chain) and its context. Per the authors' pipeline: Estimation of nucleated cell counts relied on the amplification of reference gene primers. TCRdb keeps only in-frame clones here, not all; method: immunoSEQ multiplex PCR. The V and J calls and the clone size are those of that table, but D and trimming were determined from the DNA. The data contain tens of thousands of clones, about nine tenths of them singletons. V lost 4 bases, J lost 4 bases, and 6 bases stayed unmatched. The CDR3 runs 14 residues. Germline assignment: CDR1 MDHEN and CDR2 SYDVKM. The sample originates from a study of blood T cell repertoires in COVID-19. Across the whole study: The United States, Italy and Spain were the sources of the acute and convalescent COVID-19 samples. In each case, the material was cDNA or gDNA derived from T cells, B-cell-depleted T cells, or PBMCs.

The sample was peripheral blood. The sequence came from a woman in her fifties or sixties in a cohort sampled during active COVID-19. V usage is TRBV28 and J usage is TRBJ1-1, with 7 nucleotides matching TRBD1. For the CDR3, the DNA is TGTGCCAGCAGTTACAGGGGAATAGTCACTGAAGCTTTCTTT. It codes for CASSYRGIVTEAFF.